This is a list of T cell receptor beta chains from one sample in a study of long-term antiretroviral therapy in people with HIV. Measured with immunoSEQ multiplex PCR; TCRdb has only the in-frame clones, and not every one. The sample contains some 26,000 clones, 75% to 90% of which appear only once. The sample in question was unsorted PBMCs, obtained 2.9 years after starting antiretroviral therapy. The receptors were sampled from a man aged 45-65 years with HIV. The CDR3 runs from the conserved cysteine through the conserved F or W.

v_gene: TRBV5-1; CDR3aa: CASREVGQITDTQYF
v_gene: TRBV9; CDR3aa: CASSGSNTGELFF
v_gene: TRBV28; CDR3aa: CASSLRTGVYEQYF
v_gene: TRBV27; CDR3aa: CASSLYAGGYEQYF
v_gene: TRBV19; CDR3aa: CASSMAGAGGQPQHF
v_gene: TRBV29-1; CDR3aa: CSVLDRDEQYF
v_gene: TRBV29-1; CDR3aa: CSVGQAYEQYF
v_gene: TRBV27; CDR3aa: CASSLGLSSYEQYF
v_gene: TRBV5-4; CDR3aa: CASSPSDVPSYGYTF
v_gene: TRBV28; CDR3aa: CASSYSGEDTIYF
v_gene: TRBV4-1; CDR3aa: CASSQDPSGSSYNEQFF
v_gene: TRBV4-2; CDR3aa: CASSQDRSNEQFF
v_gene: TRBV5-1; CDR3aa: CASGLGGPNYGYTF
v_gene: TRBV28; CDR3aa: CASSAETGPHEKLFF
v_gene: TRBV5-1; CDR3aa: CASSPLGQLTYEQYF
v_gene: TRBV5-6; CDR3aa: CASSRLGGGIYEQYF
v_gene: TRBV9; CDR3aa: CASSVETGMNTEAFF
v_gene: TRBV9; CDR3aa: CASSVGQGDSPLHF
v_gene: TRBV5-6; CDR3aa: CASSDQGGNQPQHF
v_gene: TRBV5-1; CDR3aa: CASSSTGGSTDTQYF
v_gene: TRBV7-2; CDR3aa: CASSRDRVGGVTEAFF
v_gene: TRBV5-1; CDR3aa: CASTSGGSGNTIYF
v_gene: TRBV6-5; CDR3aa: CASSPGRVIQETQYF
v_gene: TRBV7-8; CDR3aa: CASSPYTGYTGELFF
v_gene: TRBV28; CDR3aa: CASSLSGYSAETQYF
v_gene: TRBV10-1; CDR3aa: CASSDRGSTDTQYF
v_gene: TRBV11-1; CDR3aa: CASRPTGGIGNYGYTF
v_gene: TRBV6-5; CDR3aa: CASSYSSGDTGELFF
v_gene: TRBV2; CDR3aa: CASTPPTVMNEKLFF
v_gene: TRBV11-2; CDR3aa: CASSPLRTRPAIMNTEAFF
v_gene: TRBV7-3; CDR3aa: CASSLSGGAQETQYF
v_gene: TRBV4-3; CDR3aa: CASSPWTGGYEQYF
v_gene: TRBV11-3; CDR3aa: CASSFAHSTEAFF
v_gene: TRBV25-1; CDR3aa: CASSTAGTGIHEQYF